This note documents a single T cell receptor (beta chain) sequence. Antigen unknown. This specimen belongs to a study of a mutant IDH1 vaccine in newly diagnosed glioma. Study details: Treated patients had a mean age of roughly 40 years and an approximately 62% male, 37.5% female split. Every participant had undergone radiotherapy, temozolomide, or both before, and most underwent both.

Stated time point: week 35, safety follow-up. Vaccination used 300 ug of mutant IDH1 20-mer peptide per dose, with topical imiquimod. Sequencing used immunoSEQ multiplex PCR; TCRdb keeps in-frame clones, though not all of them. Of about 74,000 clones listed, approximately 86% are singletons. Germline lookup yields CDR1 LGHNA and CDR2 YSLEER. Trimming removed 0 bases from V and 7 bases from J, with 13 bases in between. The CDR3 covers 14 residues. The material sequenced was PBMCs, taken from a glioma patient whose treatment included an IDH1 peptide vaccine. This chain joins TRBV4-3 and TRBJ2-7; the D call may be TRBD1 or TRBD2 (6 bases each). The receptor's source is a man between 25 and 39 years old with glioma. The CDR3 reads CASSQDRGAREQYF. The CDR3 DNA follows: TGCGCCAGCAGCCAAGATAGGGGGGCGAGGGAGCAGTACTTC.